This TCR beta chain was sequenced for a study of cytomegalovirus exposure and HLA in healthy donors. Whole-study results and caveats: Overall, roughly 160 TCR beta chains were annotated as cytomegalovirus-associated. From TCR beta sequences, most subjects' HLA-A and HLA-B alleles were reportedly predicted accurately. In a later analysis, 16,951 TCR beta sequences were associated with HLA alleles at 0.05 false discovery rate.

Primers: 60 Vbeta forward and 13 Jbeta reverse. The repertoire was sequenced with immunoSEQ multiplex PCR; TCRdb's copy has only in-frame clones and lacks some. Of 99,000 or so clones in the sample, 76% were seen once. Of note for this clone: Its specificity is unknown.

Sequencing was done on a sample of PBMCs. This TCR was sampled from a man in his forties in good health and CMV-seropositive.

In DNA form, the CDR3 reads TGTGCCAGCAGCTTAGGGACTAACTACAATGAGCAGTTCTTC. This sequence encodes CASSLGTNYNEQFF. The chain is built from TRBV7-8 and TRBJ2-1; possibly TRBD2 for D (6 bases). Trimming took off 1 base at V and 3 bases at J, with 7 bases between the two ends. Germline CDR1 SGHVS, CDR2 FQNEAQ. This CDR3 is built from 14 residues.